This TCR beta chain was sequenced for a study of cytomegalovirus exposure and HLA in healthy donors. Looking at the study overall: A prior analysis found about 120 million unique TCR beta sequences from some 200 million T cells. From donors who were HLA-typed, an early data release held 81 million or so unique TCRs.

Study-level findings and limits: Information on immune exposure was restricted to one variable (CMV serostatus). Diagnosis of cytomegalovirus status made by the classifier reportedly showed high specificity and sensitivity.

This PCR relied on a set of 60 Vbeta primers and 13 Jbeta primers. Profiled with immunoSEQ multiplex PCR; TCRdb holds only in-frame clones, not every one. The sample table sets out tens of thousands of clones. Regarding this clone: Its antigen is currently unknown.

CDR3 length equals 16 residues. V lost 0 bases and J 4 bases, leaving 12 bases between the germline ends. From germline, CDR1 is SSHAT and CDR2 FNYEAQ (reference sequence). The sample taken for sequencing was PBMCs. The clonotype originates from a woman aged 45-65 years in good health and CMV-seropositive. The chain recombines TRBV7-7 with TRBJ2-2, with D possibly matching TRBD2 (6 bases). The CDR3: CASSLAGGRSTGELFF. CDR3 DNA: TGTGCCAGCAGCTTAGCCGGGGGAAGGAGCACCGGGGAGCTGTTTTTT.